The clone carrying this T cell receptor beta chain was detected only a few times. The data were obtained in a study of T cell repertoires in cytomegalovirus infection. Overall study: Based on public TCR beta signatures, there were indications of CMV infection and of a matching HLA type.

One entry per CDR3 protein, called by TCRdb with MiXCR from the reads. The table records hundreds of thousands of distinct CDR3 sequences, 8% to 10% of them present only once. Germline V gene lookup returns CDR1 LNHDA and CDR2 SQIVND (reference sequence). With 2 bases removed from V and 9 bases from J, the gap between germline ends came to 16 bases. CDR3 length equals 14 residues. The sequencing sample was made of PBMCs. The rearrangement joins TRBV19 to TRBJ1-1, with a tentative D call TRBD1 (5 bases). The clonotype originates from a human donor in good health (CMV status not recorded). Some clones in this sample may be carry-over from other donors' samples. The CDR3 here is CASSIIAGPYQAFF. CDR3 nucleotides: TGTGCCAGTAGTATAATCGCAGGGCCTTATCAAGCTTTCTTT.